The TCR beta chain described here comes from a study of radiotherapy plus CTLA-4 blockade in lung cancer. Clones were sequenced by immunoSEQ multiplex PCR, and TCRdb holds only the in-frame ones, with some missing. The data show roughly 50,000 clones, with more than 70% seen just once and less than 9.5% held by the top ten. CDR1 is SGDLS, CDR2 YYNGEE, per germline. The V end was cut by 0 bases, the J end by 2 bases, with 12 bases between. This CDR3 contains 15 residues. The rearrangement links TRBV9 to TRBJ2-7; the D gene is possibly TRBD1 (5 bases). The sequence was obtained from a human donor with non-small cell lung cancer whose response to radiotherapy plus ipilimumab could not be evaluated. The sequences come from peripheral blood, collected from a patient treated with radiotherapy plus ipilimumab. In DNA form, the CDR3 reads TGTGCCAGCAGCGTAGGTGAGACAGCCGCCTACGAGCAGTACTTC. Protein sequence: CASSVGETAAYEQYF.